Listed here is a single T cell receptor beta chain. The record originates from a study of blood T cell repertoires in COVID-19. Looking at the study overall: The United States, Italy and Spain supplied acute and convalescent COVID-19 samples. From T cells, B-cell-depleted T cells, or PBMCs came the material, which was cDNA or gDNA.

Generated by immunoSEQ multiplex PCR, the TCRdb table keeps only in-frame clones and is missing some. Of roughly 100,000 clones listed, about 90% were seen once; the top ten hold more than 4.5%. Germline V CDR1 and CDR2: LNHDA, SQIVND (reference sequence). Trimming removed 7 bases from V and 1 base from J; junction bases left unmatched: 6. CDR3 size: 14 residues. This sequence was found in a woman aged 45-60 years with COVID-19, enrolled during active disease. The sample was peripheral blood. The gene calls are TRBV19 and TRBJ2-5; 7 bases line up with TRBD1. This chain's CDR3 is CASNMGTVQETQYF. The CDR3, as DNA: TGTGCCAGTAATATGGGGACAGTCCAAGAGACCCAGTACTTC.